This T cell receptor beta chain derives from a study of T-cell memory formation after mild COVID-19. Each CDR3 protein gets one entry after TCRdb re-called the 5' RACE reads with MiXCR. Of some 490,000 distinct CDR3 sequences detected, about 20% appear once; the ten largest clones hold 9% to 15%. Germline lookup yields CDR1 SGHTA and CDR2 FQGNSA. The CDR3 has 15 residues. The ends lost 5 bases at V and 6 bases at J; junction bases unmatched: 4. This clonotype was detected ten times or more. What it binds is unknown. General study results and limits: The CD4+ clones that contracted clustered mainly within CM and EM, and the CD8+ clones concentrated in EMRA.

Sequencing was done on a sample of PBMCs or a T cell subset sorted from them (not recorded which). The V and J genes are TRBV7-2 and TRBJ2-2; TRBD2 matches at 12 bases. The TCR was taken from an adult woman who had mild COVID-19 (a few samples of this study predate the infection). Cell type and time point are not known. CDR3 in DNA: TGTGCCAGCAGCCCGACTAGCGGGAGACCCGGGGAGCTGTTTTTT. Translating it yields CASSPTSGRPGELFF.